The present entry profiles one T cell receptor (beta chain) with its context. This clone was recorded only once. No cognate antigen has been identified for it. No base-level quality is on record; no much larger clone is a single base apart. This record belongs to a study of blood T cell repertoires in COVID-19 (TCRdb year 2020). Notes on the research overall: Samples covering the acute and convalescent phases of COVID-19 were provided by collaborators in the United States, Italy and Spain. The prospective study material was composed of cDNA or gDNA derived from T cells, B-cell-depleted T cells, or PBMCs. Deeply sampled blood TCRbeta repertoires from subjects exposed to, actively infected with, or recovered from COVID-19 were included in the dataset. The repertoires were made available in a free public database intended to serve as a resource for research on the immune response to SARS-CoV-2. Samples came from the ongoing ImmuneRACE study (first 160 participants) plus 1,254 subjects from 6 global collaborators. A de-identified subject ID, COVID-19 status, age in years and sex were almost always included in the sample metadata. Where available, HLA class I and class II types were obtained from metadata supplied by the sample provider rather than from assay-based typing.

Each collaborating institution followed its own protocols to collect whole blood in K2EDTA tubes. For TCRbeta analysis, collaborator samples were shipped as frozen whole blood, as isolated PBMCs, or as DNA extracted from either sample type. The CDR3 sequence holds 15 residues, the cysteine and phenylalanine included. Left in the record is the CDR3 DNA by itself, 45 bases read in frame from the first base. V was cut back by 4 bases and J by 5 bases, leaving a gap of 17 bases between them. CDR1 LNHDA and CDR2 SQIVND were looked up in the germline V gene (reference sequence). TCRbeta CDR3 regions were amplified from genomic DNA by means of the immunoSEQ Assay, a bias-controlled multiplex PCR. Concerning the study's data processing: Nucleated cell counts per sample were estimated from amplification of reference gene primers within the assay. To quantify the absolute abundance of each unique TCRbeta CDR3 rearrangement, sequence reads were collapsed and filtered. Productive Simpson clonality was computed per sample as the square root of Simpson's diversity index over productive rearrangements. TCRdb stores this immuneACCESS table with in-frame sequences only. Part of the clones is absent; in the studies checked, under half of the shortfall reflects unresolved V genes, and no reason is known for the rest. The DNA was the basis for D and trimming; V, J and clone size are from that table. Across this sample there are over 15,000 clones, with approximately 90% seen only once. The ten largest account for 17% of the sample.

The research as a whole found: The quantity of clinical and demographic metadata differed by source and by participant and was supplied without curation.

The sequence was obtained from a man between 65 and 85 years old with acute or convalescent COVID-19. The specimen sequenced was peripheral blood. The rearrangement combines TRBV19 with TRBJ1-1; the D region possibly corresponds to TRBD1 (5 bases align). CDR3 protein: CASSRRIDGGTEAFF. Read as DNA, the sequence is TGTGCCAGTAGTAGGAGGATCGACGGGGGGACTGAAGCTTTCTTT.